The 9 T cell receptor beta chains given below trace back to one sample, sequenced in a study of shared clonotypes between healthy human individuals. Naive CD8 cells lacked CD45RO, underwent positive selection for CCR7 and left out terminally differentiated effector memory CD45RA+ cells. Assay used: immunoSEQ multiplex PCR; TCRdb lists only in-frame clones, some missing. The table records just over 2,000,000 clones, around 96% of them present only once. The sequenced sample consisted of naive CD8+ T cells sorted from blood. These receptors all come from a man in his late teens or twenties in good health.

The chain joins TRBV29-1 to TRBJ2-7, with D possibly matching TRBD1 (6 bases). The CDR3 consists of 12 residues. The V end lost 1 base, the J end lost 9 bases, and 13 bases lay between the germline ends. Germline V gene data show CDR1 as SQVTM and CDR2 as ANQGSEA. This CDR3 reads CSVEGQDFGQYF. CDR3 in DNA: TGCAGCGTTGAAGGACAGGATTTCGGGCAGTACTTC.

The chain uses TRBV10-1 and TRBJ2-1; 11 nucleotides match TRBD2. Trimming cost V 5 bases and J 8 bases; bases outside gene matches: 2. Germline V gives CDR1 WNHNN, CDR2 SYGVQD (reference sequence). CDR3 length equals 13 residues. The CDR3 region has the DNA TGCGCCAGCAGTTTTAGCGGGGGGGATGAGCAGTTCTTC. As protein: CASSFSGGDEQFF.

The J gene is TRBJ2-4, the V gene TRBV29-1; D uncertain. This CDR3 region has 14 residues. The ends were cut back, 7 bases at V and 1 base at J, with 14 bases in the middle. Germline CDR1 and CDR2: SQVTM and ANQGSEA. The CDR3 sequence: CSAFGSWAKNIQYF. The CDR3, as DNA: TGCAGCGCCTTCGGCAGTTGGGCCAAAAACATTCAGTACTTC.

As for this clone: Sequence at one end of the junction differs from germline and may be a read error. CDR3 bases: TGTGCCACCAGCGTTACGGGAGGGCAGGAGACCCAGTACTTC. This translates into CATSVTGGQETQYF. V is TRBV7-9 and J is TRBJ2-5; 8 bases align to TRBD2. From germline, CDR1 is SEHNR and CDR2 FQNEAQ (reference sequence). This CDR3 is 14 amino acids long.

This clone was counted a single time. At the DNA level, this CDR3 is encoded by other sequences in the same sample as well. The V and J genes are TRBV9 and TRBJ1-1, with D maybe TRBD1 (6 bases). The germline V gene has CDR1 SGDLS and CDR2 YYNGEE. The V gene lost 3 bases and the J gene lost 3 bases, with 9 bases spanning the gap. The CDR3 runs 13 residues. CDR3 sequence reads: CASSATGYTEAFF. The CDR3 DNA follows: TGTGCCAGCAGCGCAACAGGGTACACTGAAGCTTTCTTT.

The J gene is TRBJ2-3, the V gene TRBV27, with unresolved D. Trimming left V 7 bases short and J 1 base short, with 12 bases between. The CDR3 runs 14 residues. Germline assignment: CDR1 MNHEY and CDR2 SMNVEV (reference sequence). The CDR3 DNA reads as TGTGCCAGCACCAACATACCCGGCACAGATACGCAGTATTTT. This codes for CASTNIPGTDTQYF.

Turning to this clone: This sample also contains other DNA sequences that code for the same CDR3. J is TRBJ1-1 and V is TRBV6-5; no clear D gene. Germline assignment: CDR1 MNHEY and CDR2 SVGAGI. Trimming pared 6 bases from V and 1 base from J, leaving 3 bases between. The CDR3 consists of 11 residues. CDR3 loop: CASSSNTEAFF. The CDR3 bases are TGTGCCAGCAGCTCGAACACTGAAGCTTTCTTT.

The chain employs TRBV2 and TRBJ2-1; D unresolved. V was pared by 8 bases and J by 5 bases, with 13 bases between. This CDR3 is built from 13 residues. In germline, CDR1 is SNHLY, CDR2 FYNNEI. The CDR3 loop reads CASLRTDDNEQFF. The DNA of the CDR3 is TGTGCCAGCCTAAGGACGGACGACAATGAGCAGTTCTTC.

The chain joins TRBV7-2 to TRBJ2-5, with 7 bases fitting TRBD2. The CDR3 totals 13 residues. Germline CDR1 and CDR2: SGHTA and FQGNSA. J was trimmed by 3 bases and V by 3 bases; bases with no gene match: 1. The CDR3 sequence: CASSFLAEETQYF. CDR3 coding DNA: TGTGCCAGCAGCTTCCTAGCGGAAGAGACCCAGTACTTC.